A single sample is the source of the 21 T cell receptor beta chains below, sequenced in a study of Graves' ophthalmopathy and Graves' hyperthyroidism. From RNA, the CDR3 regions of TCR beta chains were amplified and sequenced. First-round RT-PCR employed HTBI primers, with a second-round multiplex PCR after it. Via MiXCR, TCRdb re-called the multiplex PCR reads, giving one row per CDR3 protein. The sample holds 400,000 or so distinct CDR3 sequences, approximately 17% seen once. The sequenced material came from peripheral blood. The source is an adult woman with stable Graves' hyperthyroidism.

The table lists this clonotype with many counts. The V gene is TRBV11-2, the J gene TRBJ2-5; 9 bases match TRBD1. CDR1 SGHAT and CDR2 FQNNGV come from the germline V gene. The length of the CDR3 is 15 residues. Trimming cost V 4 bases and J 5 bases; bases outside gene matches: 8. The CDR3 region is CASSSHRGPSETQYF. CDR3 DNA sequence: TGTGCCAGCAGCTCTCACAGGGGGCCGAGTGAGACCCAGTACTTC.

This clonotype was observed at least ten times. This rearrangement joins TRBV4-1 to TRBJ2-5; D might be TRBD2 (5 bases). Germline assignment: CDR1 MGHRA and CDR2 YSYEKL. With 3 bases removed from V and 2 bases from J, the gap between germline ends came to 16 bases. The CDR3 is made up of 16 amino acids. The CDR3 DNA reads as TGCGCCAGCAGCCAGGGCCGGGTACGAGGGCAAGAGACCCAGTACTTC. It yields the protein CASSQGRVRGQETQYF.

This clonotype has a count of ten or more. J is TRBJ1-5 and V is TRBV12-3 or TRBV12-4, with D unclear. The ends were cut back, 8 bases at V and 3 bases at J, with 14 bases in the middle. This CDR3 contains 14 residues. In DNA, the CDR3 is TGTGCCAGCCCATTGGGGAGTAACAATCAGCCCCAGCATTTT. It codes for CASPLGSNNQPQHF.

J is TRBJ2-5 and V is TRBV3-1; 7 bases are a match to TRBD1. CDR3 size: 14 residues. V trimming: 7 bases; J trimming: 3 bases; junction bases outside the gene matches: 8. The germline CDR1 and CDR2 sequences are LGHDT and YNNKEL (reference sequence). The CDR3 is CASTPWGTEETQYF. For the CDR3, the DNA is TGTGCCAGCACCCCCTGGGGGACAGAAGAGACCCAGTACTTC.

This clonotype was detected ten times or more. The chain couples TRBV14 to TRBJ2-7; 8 bases align to TRBD2. The V gene end was trimmed by 3 bases and the J gene end by 1 base; junction bases not matched to a gene: 8. This CDR3 comprises 16 residues. Germline CDR1 and CDR2: SGHDN and FVKESK. CDR3 bases: TGTGCCAGCAGCCACCCCGCCACTAGCGGATCCTACGAGCAGTACTTC. It translates to CASSHPATSGSYEQYF.

The chain has TRBV6-2 or TRBV6-3 and TRBJ1-5; D may be TRBD1 (6 bases). Germline CDR1 is MNHEY and CDR2 is SVGEGT. V was clipped by 8 bases and J by 3 bases, with 17 bases between them. The CDR3 spans 15 residues. The CDR3 DNA sequence: TGTGCCAGCGTTGGTCAAACAGGGTCCAATCAGCCCCAGCATTTT. Protein product: CASVGQTGSNQPQHF.

This clonotype has more than one count but fewer than ten. V gene TRBV2 combines with J gene TRBJ2-5, with 10 positions matching TRBD2. The CDR3 extends over 14 amino acids. Losses at the gene ends were 6 bases for V and 4 bases for J; bases not matched to a gene: 5. Germline CDR1 SNHLY, CDR2 FYNNEI. CDR3 in amino acids: CASRRAGGLETQYF. The CDR3 DNA reads as TGTGCCAGCAGACGAGCGGGAGGGTTAGAGACCCAGTACTTC.

V is TRBV6-2 or TRBV6-3 and J is TRBJ2-7; D is undetermined. V dropped 7 bases and J dropped 0 bases, with 13 bases sitting between them. The CDR3 is 14 residues long. Per germline, CDR1 MNHEY and CDR2 SVGEGT. The CDR3 region is CASNSVPYSYEQYF. In nucleotides, the CDR3 is TGTGCCAGCAACAGCGTCCCATACTCCTACGAGCAGTACTTC.

This clonotype was seen repeatedly, ten times or more. The CDR3 is CASSPTGVHSPLHF. CDR3 nucleotide sequence: TGTGCCAGCAGCCCTACAGGGGTTCACTCACCCCTCCACTTT. V gene TRBV7-9 combines with J gene TRBJ1-6, with 7 bases matching TRBD1. The trim removed 5 bases at V and 10 bases at J, leaving 8 bases unmatched. Looked up from germline, CDR1 is SEHNR and CDR2 is FQNEAQ (reference sequence). The CDR3 sequence is 14 residues long.

At least ten counts were recorded for this clonotype. This chain links TRBV5-1 with TRBJ2-7; no clear D. V was cut by 0 bases and J by 4 bases, with 8 bases left in between. The CDR3 is 13 amino acids. The germline V gene has CDR1 SGHRS and CDR2 YFSETQ. In nucleotides, the CDR3 is TGCGCCAGCAGCTTGGTTGGCAATTACGAGCAGTACTTC. It codes for CASSLVGNYEQYF.

Note on this clonotype: A clone one base away is much larger, so this may be a read error. The chain employs TRBV6-1 and TRBJ1-2, with D maybe TRBD1 (5 bases). The ends were cut back, 6 bases at V and 6 bases at J, with 14 bases in the middle. The CDR3 covers 13 residues. The germline V gene has CDR1 MNHNS and CDR2 SASEGT. The CDR3 region is CASRPRIGDGYTF. CDR3 DNA: TGTGCCAGCAGACCAAGGATAGGGGATGGCTACACCTTC.

The sample holds many counts of this clonotype. The chain couples TRBV30 to TRBJ1-1; D is unresolved. Deletions cut 0 bases from V and 0 bases from J, with 17 bases between. Germline V gene sequence: CDR1 GTSNPN, CDR2 SVGIG (reference sequence). This CDR3 contains 17 residues. This CDR3 is CAWSVLPRRTMNTEAFF. CDR3 sequence (DNA): TGTGCCTGGAGTGTACTACCTCGCAGGACCATGAACACTGAAGCTTTCTTT.

This chain links TRBV29-1 with TRBJ1-5; D possibly corresponds to TRBD1 (6 bases). The V end lost 6 bases, the J end lost 0 bases, and 9 bases lay between the germline ends. Germline CDR1 is SQVTM and CDR2 is ANQGSEA. The CDR3 runs 13 residues. The CDR3 here is CSVQGHSNQPQHF. CDR3 bases: TGCAGCGTCCAGGGACATAGCAATCAGCCCCAGCATTTT. Using reference TRBV29-1 and TRBJ1-5 for the parts outside the CDR3, the full variable domain is SAVISQKPSRDICQRGTSLTIQCQVDSQVTMMFWYRQQPGQSLTLIATANQGSEATYESGFVIDKFPISRPNLTFSTLTVSNMSPEDSSIYLCSVQGHSNQPQHFGDGTRLSIL.

J is TRBJ2-7 and V is TRBV6-2 or TRBV6-3; tentative D call: TRBD2 (7 bases). Trimming stripped 6 bases from V and 2 bases from J, with 17 bases between. The germline V gene encodes CDR1 MNHEY and CDR2 SVGEGT. CDR3 length: 15 amino acids. For the CDR3, the DNA is TGTGCCAGCAGCTATCCTAGCGGACAGACCTACGAGCAGTACTTC. It encodes CASSYPSGQTYEQYF.

The sample holds many counts of this clonotype. DNA of the CDR3: TGTGCCACCCAGTTCGCGGGGTCCGACGAGCAGTACTTC. It codes for CATQFAGSDEQYF. This chain connects TRBV12-3 or TRBV12-4 to TRBJ2-7; TRBD2 might be the D (6 bases). Trimming removed 10 bases at V and 5 bases at J, with 18 bases between. This CDR3 is 13 amino acids long.

This sequence joins TRBV15 and TRBJ1-2; 9 bases are shared with TRBD1. V lost 2 bases to trimming and J lost 8 bases; unmatched junction nucleotides: 6. Germline loops: CDR1 LNHNV, CDR2 YYDKDF (reference sequence). The length of the CDR3 is 14 residues. The CDR3 DNA is TGTGCCACCAGCAGACTCGGGACAGGGAACGGCTACACCTTC. Translated, it gives CATSRLGTGNGYTF.

The chain employs TRBV12-3 or TRBV12-4 and TRBJ1-1; D unclear. The length of the CDR3 is 12 residues. V was cut by 8 bases and J by 2 bases, with 9 bases left in between. CDR3 DNA: TGTGCCAGCGGGGAGGCAAACACTGAAGCTTTCTTT. Amino acids: CASGEANTEAFF.

This chain connects TRBV29-1 to TRBJ2-6; the match to TRBD1 covers 7 bases. CDR3 length: 16 residues. Germline assignment: CDR1 SQVTM and CDR2 ANQGSEA. With 3 bases clipped from V and 0 bases from J, the junction kept 5 bases outside the gene matches. The DNA for the CDR3 is TGCAGCGTTGATAAGGGGGCGAGCTCTGGGGCCAACGTCCTGACTTTC. Its protein is CSVDKGASSGANVLTF. Looking up the rest from reference TRBV29-1 and TRBJ2-6 gives the full variable domain: SAVISQKPSRDICQRGTSLTIQCQVDSQVTMMFWYRQQPGQSLTLIATANQGSEATYESGFVIDKFPISRPNLTFSTLTVSNMSPEDSSIYLCSVDKGASSGANVLTFGAGSRLTVL.

V usage is TRBV6-1 and J usage is TRBJ1-5; 7 nucleotides match TRBD1. Trimming at V came to 4 bases and at J to 1 base, leaving 13 bases not matched to a gene. Germline lookup yields CDR1 MNHNS and CDR2 SASEGT. This CDR3 has 18 residues. The CDR3 reads CASSGGGWKGASNQPQHF. The CDR3 coding sequence is TGTGCCAGCAGTGGAGGGGGATGGAAGGGGGCGAGCAATCAGCCCCAGCATTTT.

This clonotype was detected a few times. The rearrangement links TRBV27 to TRBJ1-5; D may be TRBD1 (5 bases). Germline-derived CDR1 and CDR2 are MNHEY and SMNVEV (reference sequence). Trimming took 6 bases from V and 0 from J, leaving 15 bases between them. The CDR3 spans 16 residues. The CDR3 sequence is CASSFSGTNSNQPQHF. The CDR3 nucleotides are TGTGCCAGCAGCTTTTCGGGGACTAATAGCAATCAGCCCCAGCATTTT.

This clonotype was detected many times. This chain connects TRBV2 to TRBJ2-5; D not resolved. The germline CDR1 and CDR2 sequences are SNHLY and FYNNEI. V lost 2 bases and J lost 2, with 3 bases in between. This CDR3 spans 12 amino acids. The CDR3 spells CASSEQQETQYF. In DNA form, the CDR3 reads TGTGCCAGCAGTGAACAACAAGAGACCCAGTACTTC.